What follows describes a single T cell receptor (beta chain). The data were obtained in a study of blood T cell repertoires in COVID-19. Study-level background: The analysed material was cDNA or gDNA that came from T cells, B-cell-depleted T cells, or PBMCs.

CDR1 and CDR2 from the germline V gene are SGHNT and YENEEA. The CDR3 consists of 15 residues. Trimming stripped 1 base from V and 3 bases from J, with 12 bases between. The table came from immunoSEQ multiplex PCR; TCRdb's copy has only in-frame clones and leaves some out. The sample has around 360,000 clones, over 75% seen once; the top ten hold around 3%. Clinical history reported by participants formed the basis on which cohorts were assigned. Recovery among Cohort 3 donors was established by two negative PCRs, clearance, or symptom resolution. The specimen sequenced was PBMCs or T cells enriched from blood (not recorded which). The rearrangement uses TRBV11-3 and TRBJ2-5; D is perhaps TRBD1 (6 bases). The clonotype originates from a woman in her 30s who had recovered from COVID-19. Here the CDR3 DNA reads TGTGCCAGCAGCTTAGGAGGGGCAGGGGAAGAGACCCAGTACTTC. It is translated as CASSLGGAGEETQYF.